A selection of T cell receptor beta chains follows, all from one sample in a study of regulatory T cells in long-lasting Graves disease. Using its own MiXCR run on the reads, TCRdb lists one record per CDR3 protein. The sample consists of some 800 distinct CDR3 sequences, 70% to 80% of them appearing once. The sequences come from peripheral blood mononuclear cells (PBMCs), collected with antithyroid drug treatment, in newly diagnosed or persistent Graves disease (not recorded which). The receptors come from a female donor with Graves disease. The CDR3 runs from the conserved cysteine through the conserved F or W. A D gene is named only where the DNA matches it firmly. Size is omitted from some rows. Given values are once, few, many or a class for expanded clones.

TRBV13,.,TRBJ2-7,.,TGTGCCAGCAGCTTAGCCAGTCCCTACGAGCAGTACTTC,CASSLASPYEQYF
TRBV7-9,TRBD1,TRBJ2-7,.,TGTGCCAGCAGCTCCGGGACAGGGGACTACGAGCAGTACTTC,CASSSGTGDYEQYF
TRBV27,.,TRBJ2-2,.,TGTGCCAGCAGTTTAAGGGCAGGAAACACCGGGGAGCTGTTTTTT,CASSLRAGNTGELFF
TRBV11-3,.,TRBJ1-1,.,TGTGCCAGCAGCTTAAGCACTGAAGCTTTCTTT,CASSLSTEAFF
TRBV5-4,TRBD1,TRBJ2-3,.,TGTGCCAGCAGCTTGGCTACAGGGGCGGACACAGATACGCAGTATTTT,CASSLATGADTDTQYF
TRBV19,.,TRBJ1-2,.,TGTGCCAGTAGTAGAAGGGACGTCGGGGGCTACACCTTC,CASSRRDVGGYTF
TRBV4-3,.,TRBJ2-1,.,TGCGCCAGCAGCCCGCAACGACTGCTACAGGGTGAGCAGTTCTTC,CASSPQRLLQGEQFF
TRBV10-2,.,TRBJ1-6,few,TGCGCCAGCCGACGGCACTATAATTCACCCCTCCACTTT,CASRRHYNSPLHF
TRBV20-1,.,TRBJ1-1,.,TGCAGTGCTCCCGACCAGAACACTGAAGCTTTCTTT,CSAPDQNTEAFF
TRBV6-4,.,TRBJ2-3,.,TGTGCCAGCAGTGACAGGGCAAAATCTAGCACAGATACGCAGTATTTT,CASSDRAKSSTDTQYF
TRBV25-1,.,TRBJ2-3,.,TGTGCCAGCAGTGAAAAAGGGACAGATACGCAGTATTTT,CASSEKGTDTQYF
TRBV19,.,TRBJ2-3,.,TGTGCCAGTAGCGGGGCGAGCACAGATACGCAGTATTTT,CASSGASTDTQYF
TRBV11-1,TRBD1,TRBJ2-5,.,TGTGCCAGCAGCTATGGACGAGGGGGCGAGACCCAGTACTTC,CASSYGRGGETQYF
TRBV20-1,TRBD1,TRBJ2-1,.,TGCAGTGCTAAATGGACAGGGGGAATGGTGGGCTCCTACAATGAGCAGTTCTTC,CSAKWTGGMVGSYNEQFF
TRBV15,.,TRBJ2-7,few,TGTGCCACCAGCAGAGATTCGGGGTACTCCTACGAGCAGTACTTC,CATSRDSGYSYEQYF
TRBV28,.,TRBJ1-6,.,TGTGCCAGCAGTTTATCGGCAGGGGCCTTCCACTTT,CASSLSAGAFHF
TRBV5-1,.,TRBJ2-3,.,TGCGCCAGCAGCCTCCGACAGGGCACAGATACGCAGTATTTT,CASSLRQGTDTQYF
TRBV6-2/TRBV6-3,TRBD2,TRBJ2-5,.,TGTGCCAGCAGTTCCGCGGGGGGCAAACAAGAGACCCAGTACTTC,CASSSAGGKQETQYF
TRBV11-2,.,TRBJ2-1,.,TGTGCCAGCAGCTTGGAGGGGCGCTACAATGAGCAGTTCTTC,CASSLEGRYNEQFF
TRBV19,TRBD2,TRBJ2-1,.,TGTGCCAGTAGTATAGATGGCGGTAGCCGGGGGGAGTTCTTC,CASSIDGGSRGEFF
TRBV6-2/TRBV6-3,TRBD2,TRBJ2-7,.,TGTGCCAGCAGTTATCTACCTAGCGGGGGCTCCTACGAGCAGTACTTC,CASSYLPSGGSYEQYF
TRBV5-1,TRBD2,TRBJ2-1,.,TGCGCCAGCACCCCGGGCGGGGGGTACAATGAGCAGTTCTTC,CASTPGGGYNEQFF
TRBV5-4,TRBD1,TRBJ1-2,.,TGTGCCAGCAGCTTGGCTGACAGGGAGGGATATGGCTACACCTTC,CASSLADREGYGYTF
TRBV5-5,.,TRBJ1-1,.,TGTGCCAGCAGCCTCTCCCGAGGGGGGTGGCTCACTGAAGCTTTCTTT,CASSLSRGGWLTEAFF
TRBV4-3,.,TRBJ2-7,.,TGCGCCAGCAGCCAAGATCGGGCGATCACTGGGGAGCAGTACTTC,CASSQDRAITGEQYF
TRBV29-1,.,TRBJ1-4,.,TGCAGCGTTCGGACTGCAACTAATGAAAAACTGTTTTTT,CSVRTATNEKLFF
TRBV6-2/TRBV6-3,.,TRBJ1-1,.,TGTGCCAGTTCTAGTCCATCCCGGTTCACTGAAGCTTTCTTT,CASSSPSRFTEAFF
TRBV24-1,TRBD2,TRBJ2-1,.,TGTGCCACCAGTGCTAGCGGGAGGGCATACAATGAGCAGTTCTTC,CATSASGRAYNEQFF
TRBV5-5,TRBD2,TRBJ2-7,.,TGTGCCAGCAGCTGGGGACTAGGATTATCCTACGAGCAGTACTTC,CASSWGLGLSYEQYF
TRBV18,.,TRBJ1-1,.,TGTGCCAGCTCAGGGGGCACCCAGGCGAACACTGAAGCTTTCTTT,CASSGGTQANTEAFF
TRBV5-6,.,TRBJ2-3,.,TGTGCCAGCAGCTTCAACAGGGTCGGCACAGATACGCAGTATTTT,CASSFNRVGTDTQYF
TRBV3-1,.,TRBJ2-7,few,TGTGCCAGCAGCCAACCGGGGGCTGGATCCTACGAGCAGTACTTC,CASSQPGAGSYEQYF
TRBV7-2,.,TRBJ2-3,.,TGTGCCAGCAGCTTAGTCCATGGCACAGATACGCAGTATTTT,CASSLVHGTDTQYF
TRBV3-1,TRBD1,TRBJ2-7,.,TGTGCCAGCAGCAGAGAGGGGGCCTCCTACGAGCAGTACTTC,CASSREGASYEQYF
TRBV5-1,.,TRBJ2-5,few,TGCGCCAGCAGCTCACAGGGTGGAGAGACCCAGTACTTC,CASSSQGGETQYF
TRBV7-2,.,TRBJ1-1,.,TGTGCCAGCAGACTGAGGGGGGCGGGGACTGAAGCTTTCTTT,CASRLRGAGTEAFF
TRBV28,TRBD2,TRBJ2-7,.,TGTGCCAGCGACGGACTAGGCTACGAGCAGTACTTC,CASDGLGYEQYF
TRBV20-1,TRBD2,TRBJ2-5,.,TGCAGTGCCAACTTCGACGGGGGGGAGACCCAGTACTTC,CSANFDGGETQYF
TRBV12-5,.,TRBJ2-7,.,TGTGCTAGTGGTAGCCGCTACGAGCAGTACTTC,CASGSRYEQYF
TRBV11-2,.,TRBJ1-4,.,TGTGCCAGCAGCTTACGCAGGGAAAATGAAAAACTGTTTTTT,CASSLRRENEKLFF
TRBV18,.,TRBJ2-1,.,TGTGCCAGCTCACCGGCCGTAGCACCTGAGCAGTTCTTC,CASSPAVAPEQFF
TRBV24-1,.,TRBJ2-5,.,TGTGCCACCAGTGAGCGTACAGAGGAAGAGACCCAGTACTTC,CATSERTEEETQYF
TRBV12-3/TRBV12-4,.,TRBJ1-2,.,TGTGCCAGCAGTTTAGGGACCGACTATGGCTACACCTTC,CASSLGTDYGYTF
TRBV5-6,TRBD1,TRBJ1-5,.,TGTGCCAGCAGCTCACAGGGGGGCGTTCAGCCCCAGCATTTT,CASSSQGGVQPQHF
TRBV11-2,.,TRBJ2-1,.,TGTGCCAGCAGCTTAGGCTACAGCTCCTACAATGAGCAGTTCTTC,CASSLGYSSYNEQFF